Here is one T cell receptor (beta chain) with its context. Its antigen is as yet unknown. Germline values: CDR1 SGHRS, CDR2 YFSETQ. The CDR3 length is 15 residues. The sample originates from a study of T cells expressing NK-cell markers. A 5'RACE template switching approach incorporating UMIs was used to make TCR beta cDNA. TCRdb reanalyzed the 5' RACE reads, giving one entry per CDR3 protein sequence and no DNA. Here the sample table reports 400,000 to 500,000 distinct CDR3 sequences. Study-wide results and limits: HCMV specificity of expanded NKG2C+ T cell clones remained unclear. NKG2C+ dominant clonotype frequencies in a handful of donors were roughly 1.0-7.5% of CD8+ T cells.

The source is a woman aged 18-70 years in good health. The genes are TRBV5-1 and TRBJ2-5; TCRdb's D call, TRBD2, is unchecked because there is no DNA. Sequencing used blood T cells: a sorted CD56 or NKG2C T cell subset, CD4+ or CD8+ T cells, or bulk PBMC T cells (not recorded which). The CDR3 protein is CASSPGASGEKTQYF. Full variable domain (rest looked up from reference TRBV5-1 and TRBJ2-5): KAGVTQTPRYLIKTRGQQVTLSCSPISGHRSVSWYQQTPGQGLQFLFEYFSETQRNKGNFPGRFSGRQFSNSRSEMNVSTLELGDSALYLCASSPGASGEKTQYFGPGTRLLVL.